These T cell receptor beta chains were read from a single sample in a study of blood T cell repertoires in COVID-19. Libraries were prepared by immunoSEQ multiplex PCR; TCRdb keeps only in-frame clonotypes and omits some of them. The table has some 130,000 clones, 60% to 80% seen once. The specimen sequenced was peripheral blood. The receptors were gathered from a woman between 65 and 79 years old with acute or convalescent COVID-19. Both conserved end residues are part of each CDR3. A D gene is named only where the DNA matches it firmly. The size entry is marked missing in some rows and otherwise reads once, few, many or a size class.

j_gene | v_gene | abundance | d_gene | CDR3nt | CDR3aa
TRBJ2-5 | TRBV7-3 | NA | NA | TGTGCCAGCAGTACGGGACACGGAGCACAAGAGACCCAGTACTTC | CASSTGHGAQETQYF
TRBJ2-3 | TRBV7-9 | NA | NA | TGTGCCAGCAGCTTAGAGGGGGGGCGGACAGATACGCAGTATTTT | CASSLEGGRTDTQYF
TRBJ1-5 | TRBV19 | NA | NA | TGTGCCAGTAGTTCCTCCCTGTATCAGCCCCAGCATTTT | CASSSSLYQPQHF
TRBJ2-2 | TRBV6-5 | NA | NA | TGTGCCAGCATTACCTTAGCGAACACCGGGGAGCTGTTTTTT | CASITLANTGELFF
TRBJ1-2 | TRBV28 | NA | NA | TGTGCCAGCAGTTCAGGGTATGGCTACACCTTC | CASSSGYGYTF
TRBJ2-7 | TRBV7-9 | NA | NA | TGTGCCAGCAGCTTTAAGGGGCGCCACTACGAGCAGTACTTC | CASSFKGRHYEQYF
TRBJ1-4 | TRBV2 | few | NA | TGTGCCAGCAGTGGATGGGCAGGTGAAAAACTGTTTTTT | CASSGWAGEKLFF
TRBJ1-2 | TRBV4-3 | NA | NA | TGCGCCAGCAGCCAAGATTTGGTTCTGGCCGGCTACACCTTC | CASSQDLVLAGYTF
TRBJ1-6 | TRBV14 | NA | NA | TGTGCCAGCAGCCAAGAGGGGACACCTAATTCACCCCTCCACTTT | CASSQEGTPNSPLHF
TRBJ2-5 | TRBV3-1/TRBV3-2 | NA | TRBD2 | TGTGCCAGCAGCCCCCCTGGACTAGCGGGAGAGACCCAGTACTTC | CASSPPGLAGETQYF
TRBJ2-1 | TRBV27 | NA | NA | TGTGCCAGCAGTTTTGATAGTAGCGCCAATGAGCAGTTCTTC | CASSFDSSANEQFF
TRBJ2-1 | TRBV11-2 | NA | NA | TGTGCCAGCAGCCCACTATACAATGAGCAGTTCTTC | CASSPLYNEQFF
TRBJ2-5 | TRBV21-1 | NA | NA | TGTGCCAGCAACCGACAGCTTCAAGAGACCCAGTACTTC | CASNRQLQETQYF
TRBJ2-7 | TRBV30 | NA | TRBD2 | TGTGCCTGGAGTGCCGGGACTAGCGATTCCAACGAGCAGTACTTC | CAWSAGTSDSNEQYF
TRBJ2-7 | TRBV9 | few | TRBD2 | TGTGCCAGCAGCGTAGGGGCGGGGGACTCTTACGAGCAGTACTTC | CASSVGAGDSYEQYF
TRBJ2-2 | TRBV9 | NA | NA | TGTGCCAGCAGCGTAGGGGCTGGCAGGGGTGTACCCGGGGAGCTGTTTTTT | CASSVGAGRGVPGELFF
TRBJ2-7 | TRBV19 | NA | TRBD1 | TGTGCCAGTAGTATCCGGGACAGGGGAAGCGAGCAGTACTTC | CASSIRDRGSEQYF
TRBJ2-7 | TRBV5-6 | few | NA | TGTGCCAGCAGCTTGGAGGGGGGGCCGGAGTACTTC | CASSLEGGPEYF
TRBJ2-7 | TRBV12-3/TRBV12-4 | NA | NA | TGTGCCAGCAGTTTAGGCCAGACCTACGAGCAGTACTTC | CASSLGQTYEQYF
TRBJ2-7 | TRBV18 | NA | NA | TGTGCCAGCTCACCGACTAGTTCCGAGCAGTACTTC | CASSPTSSEQYF
TRBJ2-2 | TRBV11-3 | few | NA | TGTGCCAGCAGCTTAGAAGGGGCCGGGGAGCTGTTTTTT | CASSLEGAGELFF
TRBJ2-5 | TRBV5-8 | NA | TRBD2 | TGTGCCAGCGGAGCTAGCGGGGGACGAGTAGAGACCCAGTACTTC | CASGASGGRVETQYF
TRBJ1-2 | TRBV28 | NA | NA | TGTGCCAGCAGTTTTGGGCCCGGGAAGAACTATGGCTACACCTTC | CASSFGPGKNYGYTF
TRBJ2-1 | TRBV12-5 | NA | NA | TGTGCTAGTGGCTCCCGACTAGGCCCAAACTACAATGAGCAGTTCTTC | CASGSRLGPNYNEQFF
TRBJ1-4 | TRBV9 | NA | TRBD1 | TGTGCCAGCAGCGTCGGGACAGGTGCAACTAATGAAAAACTGTTTTTT | CASSVGTGATNEKLFF
TRBJ1-5 | TRBV2 | NA | NA | TGTGCCAGCAGGGGGCTTAACAATCAGCCCCAGCATTTT | CASRGLNNQPQHF
TRBJ2-6 | TRBV7-9 | NA | TRBD1 | TGTGCCAGCAGCTCCGGGACAGGGCTATCTGGGGCCAACGTCCTGACTTTC | CASSSGTGLSGANVLTF